Listed below are T cell receptor beta chains from one sample, sequenced in a study of shared clonotypes between healthy human individuals. Generated by immunoSEQ multiplex PCR, the TCRdb table keeps only in-frame clones and is missing some. The sample records approximately 640,000 clones, roughly 88% being singletons. Material for sequencing was memory CD8+ T cells from PBMCs. Receptor source: a man aged 18 to 30 in good health. Some clones in this sample may be carry-over from other donors' samples. The CDR3 runs from the conserved cysteine through the conserved F or W. D genes are given only for firm matches. The size field is filled for only some rows; it gives once, few, many or a size class.

>TRBJ2-7|18|TRBV27|-|-
TGTGCCAGCAGTTTATCGGCTCCATCGGGAGTTGGAGACTACGAGCAGTACTTC
CASSLSAPSGVGDYEQYF
>TRBJ1-2|15|TRBV6-5|-|once
TGTGCCAGCAGAGAACAACAGGGTTGGGTCTATGGCTACACCTTC
CASREQQGWVYGYTF
>TRBJ2-5|18|TRBV5-1|-|once
TGCGCCAGCAGCTTGGCCGTAAACCTTCCTGGTCTGCGAGAGACCCAGTACTTC
CASSLAVNLPGLRETQYF
>TRBJ2-2|14|TRBV6-1|TRBD2|-
TGTGCCAGCAGTCGGGGGGGGGAGACCGGGGAGCTGTTTTTT
CASSRGGETGELFF
>TRBJ2-7|16|TRBV27|TRBD1|-
TGTGCCAGCAGTTTCCGAGCCGGGACAGCTTCCTACGAGCAGTACTTC
CASSFRAGTASYEQYF
>TRBJ2-3|10|TRBV5-3|-|-
TGTGCCCCGGGCCGGCCAGGGCTGTATTTT
CAPGRPGLYF
>TRBJ2-2|19|TRBV7-2|TRBD2|-
TGTGCCAGCAGCTCACGGGAGGGGCTAGCGGAGCCGAACACCGGGGAGCTGTTTTTT
CASSSREGLAEPNTGELFF
>TRBJ2-7|13|TRBV19|-|-
TGTGCCAGTAGTAAGTCCTCCGCCTACGAGCAGTACTTC
CASSKSSAYEQYF
>TRBJ2-1|18|TRBV27|-|once
TGTGCCAGCACCCTTTTAGTAGTGCAGCCGAGCTCCTACAATGAGCAGTTCTTC
CASTLLVVQPSSYNEQFF
>TRBJ2-3|18|TRBV27|TRBD2|-
TGTGCCAGCAGTCACCTCCCGACTAGCGGGAACCCCACAGATACGCAGTATTTT
CASSHLPTSGNPTDTQYF
>TRBJ2-3|16|TRBV5-5|-|-
TGTGCCAGCAGTCCTCTTATCCAGCCAGCCACAGATACGCAGTATTTT
CASSPLIQPATDTQYF
>TRBJ2-1|16|TRBV11-3|-|-
TGTGCCAGCAGCTTTTACAGCCGATTCTCCTACAATGAGCAGTTCTTC
CASSFYSRFSYNEQFF
>TRBJ2-1|15|TRBV7-9|-|-
TGTGCCAGCAGTCCAGAGGGTGCCTCCTACAATGAGCAGTTCTTC
CASSPEGASYNEQFF
>TRBJ2-7|14|TRBV25-1|-|-
TGTGCCAGCAGAATGAGCTTCAATCCCTACGAGCAGTACTTC
CASRMSFNPYEQYF
>TRBJ1-4|14|TRBV6-1|-|-
TGTGCCAGCAGAGACTCCTTCAGGGGACATGGACTGTTTTTT
CASRDSFRGHGLFF
>TRBJ1-2|16|TRBV11-2|-|-
TGTGCCAGCAGCTCCTCCGGTTTTATCGGGGGCTATGGCTACACCTTC
CASSSSGFIGGYGYTF
>TRBJ2-1|17|TRBV27|TRBD2|-
TGTGCCAGTAAAATATTGGGACTAGCGGGGTACTACAATGAGCAGTTCTTC
CASKILGLAGYYNEQFF
>TRBJ2-7|15|TRBV27|-|-
TGTGCCAGCAGTTGGTCCGGGGCCACCTCCTACGAGCAGTACTTC
CASSWSGATSYEQYF
>TRBJ2-2|13|TRBV13|-|-
TGTGCCAGCAGCTTAGGCCCTTCCGGGGAGCTGTTTTTT
CASSLGPSGELFF
>TRBJ1-1|16|TRBV5-1|TRBD1|few
TGCGCCAGCAGCGACCTGGACAGGGGGCGAAACACTGAAGCTTTCTTT
CASSDLDRGRNTEAFF
>TRBJ1-4|16|TRBV5-4|-|-
TGTGCCAGCAGCTTGGGAGGGTATCGAACTAATGAAAAACTGTTTTTT
CASSLGGYRTNEKLFF
>TRBJ2-7|14|TRBV9|-|-
TGTGCCAGCAGCCCCCACCGTACGACCTACGAGCAGTACTTC
CASSPHRTTYEQYF
>TRBJ1-4|19|TRBV7-9|-|once
TGTGCCAGCAGCATACCCGGGCAGCTCGAGAGTCGTGACGGCGGAAAACTGTTTTTT
CASSIPGQLESRDGGKLFF
>TRBJ2-7|16|TRBV5-5|-|-
TGTGCCAGCAGCCAAAACTACCGGGACAACTCCTACGAGCAGTACTTC
CASSQNYRDNSYEQYF
>TRBJ1-2|16|TRBV5-1|-|-
TGCGCCAGCAGCTACGGCCGGGGGGTGGGAAGAAGTGGCTACACCTTC
CASSYGRGVGRSGYTF
>TRBJ2-7|14|TRBV7-6|-|-
TGTGCCAGCAGCTTGGAGCCGAGCAAGTACGAGCAGTACTTC
CASSLEPSKYEQYF
>TRBJ1-4|15|TRBV4-3|-|-
TGCGCCAGCAGCCAATCAAGGGGGAGTGGTGAAAAACTGTTTTTT
CASSQSRGSGEKLFF
>TRBJ2-7|14|TRBV27|TRBD1|once
TGTGCCAGCAGTTTCGGCGGACAGGTGTACGAGCAGTACTTC
CASSFGGQVYEQYF
>TRBJ1-1|13|TRBV10-3|-|-
TGTGCCATCATCGAGCTTATGAACACTGAAGCTTTCTTT
CAIIELMNTEAFF
>TRBJ2-5|16|TRBV18|-|-
TGTGCCAGCTCACAGCTCAGGACGGACCTCCAAGGAGACCAGTACTTC
CASSQLRTDLQGDQYF
>TRBJ2-7|14|TRBV18|TRBD2|-
TGTGCCAGCTCATGGGGGGGAGAAATTTACGAGCAGTACTTC
CASSWGGEIYEQYF